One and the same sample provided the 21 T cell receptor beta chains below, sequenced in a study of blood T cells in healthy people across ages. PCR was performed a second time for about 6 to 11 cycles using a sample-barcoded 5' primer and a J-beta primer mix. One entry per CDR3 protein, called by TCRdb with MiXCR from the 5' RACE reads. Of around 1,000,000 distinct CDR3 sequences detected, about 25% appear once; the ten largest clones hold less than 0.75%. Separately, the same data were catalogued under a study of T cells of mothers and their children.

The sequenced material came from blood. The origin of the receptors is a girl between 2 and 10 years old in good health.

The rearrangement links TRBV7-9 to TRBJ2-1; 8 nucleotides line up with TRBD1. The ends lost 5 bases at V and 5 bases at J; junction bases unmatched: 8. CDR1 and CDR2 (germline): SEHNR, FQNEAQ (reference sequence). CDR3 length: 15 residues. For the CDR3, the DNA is TGTGCCAGCAGCGTCTGGGACAGGTGGAACAATGAGCAGTTCTTC. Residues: CASSVWDRWNNEQFF.

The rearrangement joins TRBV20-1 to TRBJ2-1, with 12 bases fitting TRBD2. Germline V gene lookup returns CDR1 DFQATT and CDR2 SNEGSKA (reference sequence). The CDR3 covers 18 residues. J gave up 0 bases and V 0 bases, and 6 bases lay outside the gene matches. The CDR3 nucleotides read TGCAGTGCTAGAGATACGACTAGCGGGAGCCCCTCCTACAATGAGCAGTTCTTC. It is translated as CSARDTTSGSPSYNEQFF.

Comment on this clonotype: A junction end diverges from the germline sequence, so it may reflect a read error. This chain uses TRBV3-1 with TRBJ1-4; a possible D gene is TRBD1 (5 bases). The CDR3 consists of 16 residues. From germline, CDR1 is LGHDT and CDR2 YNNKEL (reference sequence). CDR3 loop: CASSQEKPTGGERLFF. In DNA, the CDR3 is TGTGCCAGCAGCCAAGAAAAGCCCACCGGAGGGGAAAGACTGTTTTTT.

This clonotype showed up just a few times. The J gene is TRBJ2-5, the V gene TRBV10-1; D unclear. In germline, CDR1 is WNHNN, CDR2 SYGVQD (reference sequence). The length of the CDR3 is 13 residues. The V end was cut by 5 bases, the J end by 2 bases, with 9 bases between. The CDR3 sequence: CASSQTPQETQYF. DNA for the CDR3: TGCGCCAGCAGTCAGACACCTCAAGAGACCCAGTACTTC.

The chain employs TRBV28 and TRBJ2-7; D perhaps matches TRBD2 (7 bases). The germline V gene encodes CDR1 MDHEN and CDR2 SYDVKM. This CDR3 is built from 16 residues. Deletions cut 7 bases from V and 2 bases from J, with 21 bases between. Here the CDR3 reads CASKPQGRLATYEQYF. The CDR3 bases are TGTGCCAGCAAACCCCAGGGGAGACTAGCAACCTACGAGCAGTACTTC.

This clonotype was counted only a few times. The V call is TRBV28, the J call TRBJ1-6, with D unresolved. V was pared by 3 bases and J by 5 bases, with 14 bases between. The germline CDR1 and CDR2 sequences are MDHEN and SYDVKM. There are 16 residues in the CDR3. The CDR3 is CASSLFWTKDNSPLHF. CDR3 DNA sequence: TGTGCCAGCAGTTTGTTTTGGACTAAGGATAATTCACCCCTCCACTTT.

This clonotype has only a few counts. The CDR3 DNA sequence: TGTGCCAGCGGATCTAGCACAGATACGCAGTATTTT. Translating it yields CASGSSTDTQYF. This chain connects TRBV9 to TRBJ2-3, with unresolved D. The length of the CDR3 is 12 residues. CDR1 SGDLS and CDR2 YYNGEE come from the germline V gene. The V end was cut by 7 bases, the J end by 0 bases, with 6 bases between.

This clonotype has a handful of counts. The CDR3 protein is CASSFVAGTLAAQYF. Here the CDR3 DNA reads TGTGCCAGCAGCTTCGTAGCGGGGACGTTAGCGGCCCAGTACTTC. The chain combines TRBV7-2 with TRBJ2-5; 8 nucleotides line up with TRBD2. Germline values: CDR1 SGHTA, CDR2 FQGNSA. The length of the CDR3 is 15 residues. V shed 3 bases, J shed 9 bases, and the junction held 12 bases outside the gene matches.

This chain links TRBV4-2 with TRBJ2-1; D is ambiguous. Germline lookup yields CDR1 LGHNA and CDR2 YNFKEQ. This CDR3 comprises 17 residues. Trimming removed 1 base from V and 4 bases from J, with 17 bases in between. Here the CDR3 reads CASSQVVSVGSYNEQFF. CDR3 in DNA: TGTGCCAGCAGCCAAGTCGTATCGGTTGGATCTTACAATGAGCAGTTCTTC.

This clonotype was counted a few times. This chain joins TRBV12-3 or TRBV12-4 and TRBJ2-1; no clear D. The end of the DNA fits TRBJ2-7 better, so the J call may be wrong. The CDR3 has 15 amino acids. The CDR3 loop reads CASSLALGSANEQYF. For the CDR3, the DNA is TGTGCCAGCAGTTTAGCGCTAGGCTCCGCCAACGAGCAGTACTTC.

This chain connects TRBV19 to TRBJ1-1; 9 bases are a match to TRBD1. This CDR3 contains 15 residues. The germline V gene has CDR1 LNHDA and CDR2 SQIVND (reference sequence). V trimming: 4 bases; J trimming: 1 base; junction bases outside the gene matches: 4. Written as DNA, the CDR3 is TGTGCCAGTAGTACGGGGACAGGGCCGAACACTGAAGCTTTCTTT. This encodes CASSTGTGPNTEAFF.

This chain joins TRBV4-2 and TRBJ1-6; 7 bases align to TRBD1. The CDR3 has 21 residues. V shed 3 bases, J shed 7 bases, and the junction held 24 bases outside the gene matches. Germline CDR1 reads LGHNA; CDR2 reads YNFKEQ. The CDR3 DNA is TGTGCCAGCAGCCATTTCTCCAACTATCCGGGACAGAATAATCAGAATTCACCCCTCCACTTT. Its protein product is CASSHFSNYPGQNNQNSPLHF.

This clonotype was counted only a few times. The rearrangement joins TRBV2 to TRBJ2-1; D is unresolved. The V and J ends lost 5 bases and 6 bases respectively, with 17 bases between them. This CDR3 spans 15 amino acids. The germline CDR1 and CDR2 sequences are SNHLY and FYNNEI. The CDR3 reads CASSSGFPFSNEQFF. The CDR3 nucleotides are TGTGCCAGCAGTTCAGGCTTTCCCTTCTCCAATGAGCAGTTCTTC. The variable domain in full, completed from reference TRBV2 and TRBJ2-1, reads EPEVTQTPSHQVTQMGQEVILRCVPISNHLYFYWYRQILGQKVEFLVSFYNNEISEKSEIFDDQFSVERPDGSNFTLKIRSTKLEDSAMYFCASSSGFPFSNEQFFGPGTRLTVL.

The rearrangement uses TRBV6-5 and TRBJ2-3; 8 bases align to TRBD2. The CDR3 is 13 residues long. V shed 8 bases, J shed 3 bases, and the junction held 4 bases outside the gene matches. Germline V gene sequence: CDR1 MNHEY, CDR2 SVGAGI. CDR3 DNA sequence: TGTGCCAGCCATAGCGGGATAACAGATACGCAGTATTTT. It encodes CASHSGITDTQYF.

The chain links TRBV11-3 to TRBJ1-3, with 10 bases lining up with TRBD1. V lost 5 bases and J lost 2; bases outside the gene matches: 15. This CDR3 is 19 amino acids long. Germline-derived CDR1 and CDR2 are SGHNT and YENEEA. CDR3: CASSPGDRGPESPGNTIYF. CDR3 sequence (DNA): TGTGCCAGCAGCCCAGGGGACAGGGGACCCGAATCTCCTGGAAACACCATATATTTT.

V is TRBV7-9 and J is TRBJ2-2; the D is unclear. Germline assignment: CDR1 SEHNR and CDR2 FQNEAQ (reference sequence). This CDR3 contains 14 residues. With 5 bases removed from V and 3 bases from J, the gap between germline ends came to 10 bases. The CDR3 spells CASSPHADTGELFF. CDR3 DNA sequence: TGTGCCAGCAGCCCCCATGCGGACACCGGGGAGCTGTTTTTT.

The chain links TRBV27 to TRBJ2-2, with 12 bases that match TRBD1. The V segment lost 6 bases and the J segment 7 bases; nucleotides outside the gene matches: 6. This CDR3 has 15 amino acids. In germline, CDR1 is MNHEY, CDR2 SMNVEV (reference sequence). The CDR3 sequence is CASSSWDRGHGELFF. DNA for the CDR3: TGTGCCAGCAGCTCATGGGACAGGGGGCACGGGGAGCTGTTTTTT.

CDR3 region: CAASSEQFF. The CDR3 nucleotides are TGTGCCGCCTCGAGTGAGCAGTTCTTC. The chain is built from TRBV10-3 and TRBJ2-1; D call uncertain. V was shortened by 11 bases and J by 9 bases, with 8 bases between the two germline ends. Germline CDR1 ENHRY, CDR2 SYGVKD. The CDR3 is 9 amino acids.

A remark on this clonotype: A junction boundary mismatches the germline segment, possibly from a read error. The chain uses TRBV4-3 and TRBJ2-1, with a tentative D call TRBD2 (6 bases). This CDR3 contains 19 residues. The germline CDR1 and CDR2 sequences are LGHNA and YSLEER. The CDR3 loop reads CASGQGSVLRGKSYNEQFF. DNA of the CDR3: TGCGCCAGCGGCCAAGGTTCCGTTTTGCGGGGAAAGTCCTACAATGAGCAGTTCTTC.

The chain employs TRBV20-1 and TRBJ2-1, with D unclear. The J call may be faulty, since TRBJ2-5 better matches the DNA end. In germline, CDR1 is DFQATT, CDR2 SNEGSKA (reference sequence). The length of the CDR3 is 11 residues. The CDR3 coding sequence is TGCAGTGCTGGCCTGTGGGAGACCCAGTACTTC. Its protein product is CSAGLWETQYF.

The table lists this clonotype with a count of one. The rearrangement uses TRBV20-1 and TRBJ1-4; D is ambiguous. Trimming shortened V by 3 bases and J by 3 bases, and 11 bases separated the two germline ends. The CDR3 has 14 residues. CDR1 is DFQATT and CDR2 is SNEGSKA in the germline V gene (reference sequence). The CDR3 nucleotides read TGCAGTGCTAGTTCACTCCAGCCTAATGAAAAACTGTTTTTT. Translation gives CSASSLQPNEKLFF.